This T cell receptor (beta chain) was sequenced during a study of naive and memory T cell subsets. Trimming removed 2 bases from V and 3 bases from J; junction bases left unmatched: 13. The CDR3 covers 19 residues. From germline, CDR1 is MGHRA and CDR2 YSYEKL. An equimolar mix of two oligonucleotides served as the beta constant-region primer for TRBC1 and TRBC2. TCRdb re-called the UMI-ligation and nested PCR reads with MiXCR, one entry per CDR3 protein. Of 21,000 or so distinct CDR3 sequences listed, roughly 9.6% are singletons. This clonotype showed up just a few times. Its antigen is as yet unknown. Overall study results and limits: The power law exponent of TCR abundance differed between naive and memory cells.

The chain has TRBV4-1 and TRBJ1-6, with 7 bases identical to TRBD1. Sequenced: central memory CD8+ T cells from blood. The receptor's source is a human donor in good health. CDR3 in DNA: TGCGCCAGCAGCCAAAAAGGTGGATCGACAGGGAACTATAATTCACCCCTCCACTTT. It translates to CASSQKGGSTGNYNSPLHF.